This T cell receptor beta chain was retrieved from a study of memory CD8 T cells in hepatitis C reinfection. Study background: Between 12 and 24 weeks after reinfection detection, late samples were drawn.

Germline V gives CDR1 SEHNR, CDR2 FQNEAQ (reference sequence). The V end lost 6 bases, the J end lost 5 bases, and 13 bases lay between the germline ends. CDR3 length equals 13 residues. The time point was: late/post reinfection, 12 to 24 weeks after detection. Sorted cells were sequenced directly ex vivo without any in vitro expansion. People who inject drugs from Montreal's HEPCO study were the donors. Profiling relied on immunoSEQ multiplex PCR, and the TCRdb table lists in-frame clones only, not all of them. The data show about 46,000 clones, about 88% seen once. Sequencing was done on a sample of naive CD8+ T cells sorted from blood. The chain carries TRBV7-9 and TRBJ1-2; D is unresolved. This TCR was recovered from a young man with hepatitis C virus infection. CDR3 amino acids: CASSSSVFYGYTF. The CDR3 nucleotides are TGTGCCAGCAGTTCGTCCGTCTTTTATGGCTACACCTTC.